Below, 17 T cell receptor beta chains from the same sample are listed, as sequenced in a study of blood T cell repertoires in COVID-19. Data came from immunoSEQ multiplex PCR; TCRdb stores just in-frame clones and leaves some out. The repertoire holds about 210,000 clones, with about 82% as singletons. The sequenced sample consisted of peripheral blood. These receptors were collected from a woman aged 70-85 years with COVID-19, enrolled during active disease.

V is TRBV11-3 and J is TRBJ1-2; maybe TRBD1 (5 bases). This CDR3 spans 15 amino acids. The germline CDR1 and CDR2 sequences are SGHNT and YENEEA. The germline V and J ends were trimmed by 1 base and 7 bases, with 16 bases remaining between them. The CDR3 here is CASSLGRAEMGGYTF. CDR3 DNA sequence: TGTGCCAGCAGCTTAGGCAGGGCCGAAATGGGTGGCTACACCTTC.

This clone was observed a few times. This chain joins TRBV29-1 and TRBJ1-1, with a possible D match to TRBD1 (5 bases). Germline V CDR1 and CDR2: SQVTM, ANQGSEA. The V end was cut by 7 bases, the J end by 4 bases, with 16 bases between. CDR3 length: 13 residues. The CDR3 is CSAATETGTEAFF. In DNA form, the CDR3 reads TGCAGCGCCGCGACAGAAACCGGCACTGAAGCTTTCTTT. Full variable domain (missing parts from reference TRBV29-1 and TRBJ1-1): SAVISQKPSRDICQRGTSLTIQCQVDSQVTMMFWYRQQPGQSLTLIATANQGSEATYESGFVIDKFPISRPNLTFSTLTVSNMSPEDSSIYLCSAATETGTEAFFGQGTRLTVV.

The chain links TRBV15 to TRBJ1-5; TRBD1 agrees at 9 bases. The germline CDR1 and CDR2 sequences are LNHNV and YYDKDF (reference sequence). The CDR3 is 15 residues long. The V gene end was trimmed by 0 bases and the J gene end by 7 bases; junction bases not matched to a gene: 4. CDR3 region: CATSRDNRGQQPQHF. Written as DNA, the CDR3 is TGTGCCACCAGCAGAGATAACAGGGGGCAACAGCCCCAGCATTTT. Looking up the rest from reference TRBV15 and TRBJ1-5 gives the full variable domain: DAMVIQNPRYQVTQFGKPVTLSCSQTLNHNVMYWYQQKSSQAPKLLFHYYDKDFNNEADTPDNFQSRRPNTSFCFLDIRSPGLGDTAMYLCATSRDNRGQQPQHFGDGTRLSIL.

J is TRBJ1-5 and V is TRBV10-3; D not certain. Trimming left V 3 bases short and J 0 bases short, with 9 bases between. This CDR3 is 15 amino acids long. Germline values: CDR1 ENHRY, CDR2 SYGVKD. CDR3 coding DNA: TGTGCCATCAGTGACGCAGCGGATAGCAATCAGCCCCAGCATTTT. The encoded protein is CAISDAADSNQPQHF.

The chain combines TRBV6-4 with TRBJ2-1; possible D gene TRBD2, 6 bases. The V end lost 3 bases, the J end lost 7 bases, and 13 bases lay between the germline ends. The CDR3 covers 14 residues. The germline V gene has CDR1 MRHNA and CDR2 SNTAGT. The CDR3 nucleotides are TGTGCCAGCAGTGAAAGACTAGAAGTGAATGAGCAGTTCTTC. Protein: CASSERLEVNEQFF.

This clone was detected once. The chain joins TRBV11-3 to TRBJ1-3; D is uncertain. The germline CDR1 and CDR2 sequences are SGHNT and YENEEA. V lost 2 bases, J lost 3 bases, and 20 bases lay in between. This CDR3 region has 18 residues. The CDR3 DNA follows: TGTGCCAGCAGCTTAATACGGTTGCGGTGGAGACTTGGAAACACCATATATTTT. It specifies CASSLIRLRWRLGNTIYF.

This clone was observed a few times. The CDR3, as DNA: TGTGCCAGCAGCTTAGTCTCGGGAGCTGCCGAGCAGTACTTC. Protein: CASSLVSGAAEQYF. The chain combines TRBV11-3 with TRBJ2-7; the D gene is possibly TRBD2 (6 bases). The germline V gene encodes CDR1 SGHNT and CDR2 YENEEA. V lost 1 base, J lost 6 bases, and 13 bases lay in between. The CDR3 is 14 amino acids.

This clone was picked up a small number of times. The chain links TRBV11-3 to TRBJ1-1; TRBD1 aligns across 7 bases. The CDR3 is 16 residues long. Per the germline V gene, CDR1 is SGHNT and CDR2 is YENEEA. J gave up 0 bases and V 5 bases, and 9 bases lay outside the gene matches. The DNA of the CDR3 is TGTGCCAGCAGCCCATGGGCAGGGGGGATGAACACTGAAGCTTTCTTT. Translation: CASSPWAGGMNTEAFF.

The chain carries TRBV4-1 and TRBJ2-1, with 7 bases lining up with TRBD2. The V gene end was trimmed by 5 bases and the J gene end by 2 bases; junction bases not matched to a gene: 12. The CDR3 runs 17 residues. Germline V CDR1 and CDR2: MGHRA, YSYEKL. This CDR3 reads CASSDPSASGAYNEQFF. In DNA, the CDR3 is TGCGCCAGCAGCGACCCCTCCGCTAGCGGAGCCTACAATGAGCAGTTCTTC.

The chain employs TRBV7-3 and TRBJ2-1; D uncertain. Germline V gives CDR1 SGHTA, CDR2 FQGTGA. This CDR3 has 13 amino acids. The V end lost 4 bases, the J end lost 6 bases, and 10 bases lay between the germline ends. The CDR3 nucleotides read TGTGCCAGCAGCTCCCGGGTGGGCAATGAGCAGTTCTTC. Translated, it gives CASSSRVGNEQFF.

The rearrangement links TRBV7-2 to TRBJ2-3; 8 bases map to TRBD2. CDR3 length: 16 residues. The V and J ends lost 1 base and 1 base, in that order; junction bases with no gene match: 4. From germline, CDR1 is SGHTA and CDR2 FQGNSA. The CDR3 loop is CASSLGGRGGTDTQYF. CDR3 DNA: TGTGCCAGCAGCTTAGGCGGGCGGGGGGGCACAGATACGCAGTATTTT.

The gene calls are TRBV11-3 and TRBJ1-2; no reliable D call. The CDR3 is made up of 13 amino acids. Germline CDR1 SGHNT, CDR2 YENEEA. The germline V and J ends were trimmed by 5 bases and 8 bases, with 15 bases remaining between them. CDR3 sequence (DNA): TGTGCCAGCAGCCCTAACAGACTAGGAGGCTACACCTTC. It translates to CASSPNRLGGYTF.

The CDR3 reads CASSLDRGGLGSPLHF. The CDR3 bases are TGTGCCAGCAGCCTAGACAGGGGAGGGTTAGGATCACCCCTCCACTTT. The V gene is TRBV3-1 (or the pseudogene TRBV3-2), the J gene TRBJ1-6, with TRBD1 matching over 8 bases. J lost 10 bases, V lost 4 bases, and 12 bases had no gene match. Germline loops: CDR1 LGHDT, CDR2 YNNKEL (reference sequence). The CDR3 runs 16 residues.

The chain recombines TRBV2 with TRBJ1-1, with D uncertain. The CDR3 has 12 residues. V lost 10 bases, J lost 3 bases, and 12 bases lay in between. Germline-derived CDR1 and CDR2 are SNHLY and FYNNEI. CDR3 DNA sequence: TGTGCCACCTTTGGAGGAGACACTGAAGCTTTCTTT. Translation: CATFGGDTEAFF.

This chain links TRBV24-1 with TRBJ1-2; no reliable D call. Looked up from germline, CDR1 is KGHDR and CDR2 is SFDVKD. The CDR3 loop spans 15 amino acids. The ends were cut back, 0 bases at V and 0 bases at J, with 7 bases in the middle. CDR3 nucleotide sequence: TGTGCCACCAGTGATTTGACGATAGCTAACTATGGCTACACCTTC. Amino acid sequence: CATSDLTIANYGYTF.

In its sample, this clone was seen a few times. V is TRBV2 and J is TRBJ1-2; 8 bases align to TRBD1. The CDR3 is 14 amino acids. V gave up 6 bases and J gave up 4 bases; unmatched junction bases: 7. Germline V gene lookup returns CDR1 SNHLY and CDR2 FYNNEI. CDR3 DNA sequence: TGTGCCAGCAGGGGGACAGGTATGGGCTATGGCTACACCTTC. Translated: CASRGTGMGYGYTF.

The rearrangement uses TRBV3-1 (or the pseudogene TRBV3-2) and TRBJ1-4; D is perhaps TRBD1 (5 bases). The germline gives CDR1 LGHDT, CDR2 YNNKEL (reference sequence). V lost 5 bases and J lost 7, with 20 bases in between. The CDR3 length is 16 residues. The CDR3 DNA sequence: TGTGCCAGCAGCTTTCATCCAGGGACTCGGATTGAAAAACTGTTTTTT. Translation: CASSFHPGTRIEKLFF.